These 24 T cell receptor beta chains were all obtained from the same sample, sequenced in a study of T cells expressing NK-cell markers. TCRdb re-called the 5' RACE reads and gives one entry per CDR3 protein, without DNA. Its clone listing holds 550,000 to 600,000 distinct CDR3 sequences. Sequencing was done on a sample of blood T cells: a sorted CD56 or NKG2C T cell subset, CD4+ or CD8+ T cells, or bulk PBMC T cells (not recorded which). These TCRs come from a man aged 18 to 35 in good health.

CDR3 protein: CASSSGLGEGSNQPQHF. The J gene is TRBJ1-5, the V gene TRBV5-1; the TCRdb call, TRBD1, lacks DNA for checking. Germline CDR1 reads SGHRS; CDR2 reads YFSETQ. The CDR3 runs to 17 residues.

The chain employs TRBV15 and TRBJ2-3; TCRdb calls TRBD2, which cannot be checked without DNA. This CDR3 has 16 residues. Per germline, CDR1 LNHNV and CDR2 YYDKDF (reference sequence). The CDR3: CATSRLGLADTDTQYF.

The genes are TRBV12-3 or TRBV12-4 and TRBJ2-2; TCRdb outputs TRBD1, but without DNA this stays unchecked. This CDR3 is 16 amino acids long. The CDR3 loop reads CASSYAGQGNTGELFF.

This rearrangement joins TRBV6-5 to TRBJ2-5; without DNA, the TCRdb call of TRBD1 cannot be checked. The germline CDR1 and CDR2 sequences are MNHEY and SVGAGI. The CDR3 spans 14 residues. CDR3 residues: CASSLDRGWETQYF.

The V gene is TRBV2, the J gene TRBJ1-4. CDR1 SNHLY and CDR2 FYNNEI come from the germline V gene. The CDR3 runs 14 residues. The CDR3 is CASSEGPSSGWLFF.

This chain connects TRBV6-2 or TRBV6-3 to TRBJ2-3; lacking DNA, the TRBD2 call made by TCRdb goes unchecked. This CDR3 region has 15 residues. In germline, CDR1 is MNHEY, CDR2 SVGEGT. CDR3 sequence reads: CATYSLRISTDTQYF.

This rearrangement joins TRBV12-3 or TRBV12-4 to TRBJ2-7; as DNA is missing, the TRBD2 call by TCRdb cannot be tested. This CDR3 region has 15 residues. The CDR3 protein is CASSFVAEISYEQYF.

The V and J genes are TRBV7-3 and TRBJ2-1; lacking DNA, the TRBD2 call made by TCRdb goes unchecked. The germline gives CDR1 SGHTA, CDR2 FQGTGA. CDR3 length: 14 residues. CDR3 in amino acids: CASSPGTGQGEQFF. Full variable domain (rest looked up from reference TRBV7-3 and TRBJ2-1): GAGVSQTPSNKVTEKGKYVELRCDPISGHTALYWYRQSLGQGPEFLIYFQGTGAADDSGLPNDRFFAVRPEGSVSTLKIQRTERGDSAVYLCASSPGTGQGEQFFGPGTRLTVL.

The chain is built from TRBV29-1 and TRBJ1-2; TCRdb's D call, TRBD1, is unchecked because there is no DNA. This CDR3 is 13 amino acids long. In germline, CDR1 is SQVTM, CDR2 ANQGSEA. The CDR3: CSARDRSLYGYTF.

CDR3: CASSYTRSEQFF. V usage is TRBV6-2 or TRBV6-3 and J usage is TRBJ2-1; there is no DNA to check the TCRdb D call of TRBD2. Germline V gene lookup returns CDR1 MNHEY and CDR2 SVGEGT. The CDR3 loop spans 12 amino acids.

This chain joins TRBV20-1 and TRBJ2-5; TCRdb calls TRBD2, which cannot be checked without DNA. CDR3 length: 14 amino acids. Germline V CDR1 and CDR2: DFQATT, SNEGSKA (reference sequence). The CDR3 sequence: CSVRTSGIGETQYF.

The gene calls are TRBV24-1 and TRBJ1-1; TCRdb indicates TRBD1, and absent DNA this call remains unverified. This CDR3 region has 15 residues. Germline V gene sequence: CDR1 KGHDR, CDR2 SFDVKD. The CDR3 reads CATKRDRAEGTEAFF.

The chain combines TRBV7-2 with TRBJ2-5; the TCRdb D gene call, TRBD1, has no DNA to confirm it. This CDR3 has 13 residues. Germline V gene sequence: CDR1 SGHTA, CDR2 FQGNSA. CDR3 region: CASSLGRVETQYF. Looking up the rest from reference TRBV7-2 and TRBJ2-5 gives the full variable domain: GAGVSQSPSNKVTEKGKDVELRCDPISGHTALYWYRQSLGQGLEFLIYFQGNSAPDKSGLPSDRFSAERTGGSVSTLTIQRTQQEDSAVYLCASSLGRVETQYFGPGTRLLVL.

The chain uses TRBV29-1 and TRBJ2-1; as DNA is missing, the TRBD1 call by TCRdb cannot be tested. The CDR3 runs 15 residues. Germline V gene data show CDR1 as SQVTM and CDR2 as ANQGSEA. CDR3 residues: CSVGGTRETYNEQFF.

The rearrangement uses TRBV27 and TRBJ2-1; checking the TCRdb D call of TRBD2 is not possible without DNA. The CDR3 length is 16 residues. The V gene's germline CDR1 is MNHEY and CDR2 SMNVEV (reference sequence). This chain's CDR3 is CASSWGVAGGDNEQFF.

The V gene is TRBV18, the J gene TRBJ2-5; TCRdb's D call of TRBD1 is untestable without DNA. The CDR3 consists of 16 residues. In germline, CDR1 is KGHSH, CDR2 LQKENI. The CDR3: CASSPPVHPGGETQYF.

The chain combines TRBV5-1 with TRBJ1-4; lacking DNA, the TRBD1 call made by TCRdb goes unchecked. CDR1 and CDR2 (germline): SGHRS, YFSETQ. The CDR3 runs to 15 residues. The CDR3 sequence: CASSLGGQKNEKLFF.

The CDR3 protein is CSVHILGSSTDTQYF. The gene calls are TRBV29-1 and TRBJ2-3; TCRdb's D gene call, TRBD2, goes unchecked for lack of DNA. Germline CDR1 reads SQVTM; CDR2 reads ANQGSEA. This CDR3 is 15 amino acids long.

V gene TRBV5-4 combines with J gene TRBJ2-5; checking the TCRdb D call of TRBD1 is not possible without DNA. CDR3 length: 16 amino acids. CDR1 is SGHNT, CDR2 YYREEE, per germline (reference sequence). The CDR3 spells CASSFFLGGNQETQYF. The full variable domain, in which reference TRBV5-4 and TRBJ2-5 provide the parts outside the CDR3, is ETGVTQSPTHLIKTRGQQVTLRCSSQSGHNTVSWYQQALGQGPQFIFQYYREEENGRGNFPPRFSGLQFPNYSSELNVNALELDDSALYLCASSFFLGGNQETQYFGPGTRLLVL.

The CDR3 protein is CASSYSQGRLYNEQFF. This rearrangement joins TRBV6-5 to TRBJ2-1; the D call from TCRdb, TRBD1, cannot be confirmed without DNA. Germline V gene sequence: CDR1 MNHEY, CDR2 SVGAGI. CDR3 length: 16 residues.

The V call is TRBV7-9, the J call TRBJ2-5; without DNA, the TCRdb call of TRBD2 cannot be checked. The germline CDR1 and CDR2 sequences are SEHNR and FQNEAQ (reference sequence). There are 11 residues in the CDR3. The CDR3 spells CASVGEETQYF.

The chain is built from TRBV10-3 and TRBJ2-1. This CDR3 is built from 15 residues. The germline gives CDR1 ENHRY, CDR2 SYGVKD. The CDR3 loop is CAISVTGDSYNEQFF.

This chain uses TRBV10-3 with TRBJ2-1. Germline V gene data show CDR1 as ENHRY and CDR2 as SYGVKD. This CDR3 region has 15 residues. The CDR3 sequence: CAISESDGPYNEQFF.

The chain joins TRBV24-1 to TRBJ2-5; checking the TCRdb D call of TRBD2 is not possible without DNA. Looked up from germline, CDR1 is KGHDR and CDR2 is SFDVKD. This CDR3 contains 16 residues. The CDR3 spells CATGTSGRPGQETQYF.